This T cell receptor (beta chain) was profiled in a study of shared clonotypes between healthy human individuals. Findings and caveats of the study: Having only a few donors restricted how much genetic and exposure-history diversity was captured. The study found about 5% of naive CD4 clonotypes shared across a few donors.

The germline V gene encodes CDR1 MNHEY and CDR2 SMNVEV (reference sequence). CDR3 length: 15 residues. V trimming: 3 bases; J trimming: 9 bases; junction bases outside the gene matches: 6. It was across several immunoSEQ plates that each subset's genomic DNA was evenly split. Study processing details: Junction-only sequences without quality scores were provided by ImmunoSEQ, so filtering was different. Repertoires were generated with immunoSEQ multiplex PCR, while TCRdb's copy carries only in-frame clones and drops some. V, J and clone size were drawn from that table, and D and trimming were deduced from the DNA. The table includes about 670,000 clones, 60% to 80% detected once. Comment on this clone: The antigen remains unidentified.

Sequencing was carried out using memory CD4+ T cells sorted from blood. The sample's subset: CD45RA-negative fraction. This TCR derives from a woman aged 30 to 39 in good health. The chain joins TRBV27 to TRBJ2-1; TRBD1 aligns across 12 bases. CDR3 DNA: TGTGCCAGCAGTTTTGGGGACAGGGGGCAGGGTGAGCAGTTCTTC. This gives the protein CASSFGDRGQGEQFF.